The sequence of this T cell receptor beta chain was determined in a study of T cell responses to AZD1222 COVID-19 vaccine. The study, taken as a whole, reports: Within unmutated variant regions lay the reported targets of nearly half of spike-specific TCRs. Spike-specific TCR breadth and depth rose after two AZD1222 doses. Repertoires were collected only later (after the peak T cell response had occurred).

Clones were sequenced by immunoSEQ multiplex PCR, and TCRdb holds only the in-frame ones, with some missing. The sample lists some 110,000 clones; 82% were seen once. This CDR3 is built from 17 residues. Trimming removed 3 bases at V and 2 bases at J, with 16 bases between. In germline, CDR1 is SGHVS, CDR2 FNYEAQ. This clone was seen a single time. Its antigen remains unknown. This receptor was obtained from an adult in good health. V usage is TRBV7-6 and J usage is TRBJ2-2, with D perhaps TRBD1 (5 bases). The sequenced sample was peripheral blood, obtained on day 0 of AZD1222 vaccination. The CDR3 loop is CASSFFGAVGNTGELFF. The CDR3 nucleotides are TGTGCCAGCAGCTTCTTTGGGGCCGTAGGAAACACCGGGGAGCTGTTTTTT. The full variable domain, completed using reference TRBV7-6 and TRBJ2-2, is GAGVSQSPRYKVTKRGQDVALRCDPISGHVSLYWYRQALGQGPEFLTYFNYEAQQDKSGLPNDRFSAERPEGSISTLTIQRTEQRDSAMYRCASSFFGAVGNTGELFFGEGSRLTVL.